This T cell receptor (beta chain) was sequenced during a study of early T cells in non-severe SARS-CoV-2 infection. This clonotype showed up many times. TCRdb re-called the 5' RACE reads through MiXCR, storing one row per CDR3 protein. There are about 76,000 distinct CDR3 sequences in the sample; 15% to 19% occur only once, and around 10% lies in the top ten. The V gene lost 1 base and the J gene lost 8 bases, with 15 bases spanning the gap. Germline V gives CDR1 SEHNR, CDR2 FQNEAQ (reference sequence). This CDR3 has 15 amino acids. Sequencing was done on a sample of whole blood. The chain joins TRBV7-9 to TRBJ2-1, with D perhaps TRBD2 (5 bases). The receptor comes from an adult who was a healthcare worker with PCR-confirmed SARS-CoV-2 infection or an uninfected control (not recorded which). The CDR3 is CASSLGLTPNDEQFF. The CDR3 bases are TGTGCCAGCAGCTTAGGACTAACCCCTAACGATGAGCAGTTCTTC.